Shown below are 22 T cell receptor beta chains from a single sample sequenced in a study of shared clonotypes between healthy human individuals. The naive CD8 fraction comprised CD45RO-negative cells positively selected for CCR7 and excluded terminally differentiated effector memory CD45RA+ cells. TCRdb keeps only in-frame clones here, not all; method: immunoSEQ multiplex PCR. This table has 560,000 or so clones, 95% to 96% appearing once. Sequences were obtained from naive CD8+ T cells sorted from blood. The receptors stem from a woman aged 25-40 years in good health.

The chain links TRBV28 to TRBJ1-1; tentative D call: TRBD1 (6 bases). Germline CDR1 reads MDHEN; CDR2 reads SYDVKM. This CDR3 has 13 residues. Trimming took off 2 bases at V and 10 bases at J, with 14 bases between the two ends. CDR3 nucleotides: TGTGCCAGCAGTTTAGTTTTCGGGGGCCGAGCTTTCTTT. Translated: CASSLVFGGRAFF.

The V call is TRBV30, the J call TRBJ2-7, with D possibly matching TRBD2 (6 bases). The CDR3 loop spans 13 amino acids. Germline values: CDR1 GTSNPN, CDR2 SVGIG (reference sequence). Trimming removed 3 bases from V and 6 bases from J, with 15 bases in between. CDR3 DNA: TGTGCCTGGAGCCTCGTAGGAGGGACCGAGCAGTACTTC. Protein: CAWSLVGGTEQYF. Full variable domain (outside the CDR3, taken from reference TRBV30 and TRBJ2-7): SQTIHQWPATLVQPVGSPLSLECTVEGTSNPNLYWYRQAAGRGLQLLFYSVGIGQISSEVPQNLSASRPQDRQFILSSKKLLLSDSGFYLCAWSLVGGTEQYFGPGTRLTVT.

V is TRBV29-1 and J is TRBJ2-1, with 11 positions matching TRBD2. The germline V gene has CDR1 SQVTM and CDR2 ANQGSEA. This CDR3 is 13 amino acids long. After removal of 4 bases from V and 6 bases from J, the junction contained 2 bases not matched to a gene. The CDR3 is CSVGLAGGNEQFF. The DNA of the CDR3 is TGCAGCGTTGGTCTAGCGGGAGGCAATGAGCAGTTCTTC.

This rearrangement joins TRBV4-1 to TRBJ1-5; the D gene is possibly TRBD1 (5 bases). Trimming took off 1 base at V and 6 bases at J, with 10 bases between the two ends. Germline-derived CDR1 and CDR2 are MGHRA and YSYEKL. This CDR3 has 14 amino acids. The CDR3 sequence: CASSQAGGSQPQHF. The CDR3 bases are TGCGCCAGCAGCCAAGCTGGGGGGAGTCAGCCCCAGCATTTT.

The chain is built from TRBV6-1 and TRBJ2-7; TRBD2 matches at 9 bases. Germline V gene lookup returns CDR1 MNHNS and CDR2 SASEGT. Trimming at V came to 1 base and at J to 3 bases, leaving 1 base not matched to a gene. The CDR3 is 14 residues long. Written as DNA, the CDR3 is TGTGCCAGCAGTGAAGTTAGCGGGAGCTACGAGCAGTACTTC. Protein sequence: CASSEVSGSYEQYF.

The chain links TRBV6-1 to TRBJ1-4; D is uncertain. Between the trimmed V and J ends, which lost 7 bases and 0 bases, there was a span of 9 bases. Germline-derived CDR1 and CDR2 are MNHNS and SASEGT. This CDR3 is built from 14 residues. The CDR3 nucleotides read TGTGCCAGCAAAGAACTCGCAACTAATGAAAAACTGTTTTTT. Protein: CASKELATNEKLFF.

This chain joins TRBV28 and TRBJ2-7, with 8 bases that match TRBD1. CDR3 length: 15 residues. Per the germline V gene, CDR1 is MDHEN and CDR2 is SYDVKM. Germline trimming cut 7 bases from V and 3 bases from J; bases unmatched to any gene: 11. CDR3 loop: CASTPSGGPSYEQYF. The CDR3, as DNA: TGTGCCAGCACCCCCTCAGGGGGCCCGAGCTACGAGCAGTACTTC.

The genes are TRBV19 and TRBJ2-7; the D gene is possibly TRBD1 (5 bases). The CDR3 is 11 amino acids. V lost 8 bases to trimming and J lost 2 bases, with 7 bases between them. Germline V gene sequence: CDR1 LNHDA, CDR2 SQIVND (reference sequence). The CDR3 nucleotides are TGTGCCAGTGGGGCGACCTACGAGCAGTACTTC. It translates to CASGATYEQYF.

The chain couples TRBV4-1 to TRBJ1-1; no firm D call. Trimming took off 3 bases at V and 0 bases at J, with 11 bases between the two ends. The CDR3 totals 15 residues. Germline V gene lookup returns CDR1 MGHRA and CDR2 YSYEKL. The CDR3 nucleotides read TGCGCCAGCAGCCATAGGCAGGCAGTGAACACTGAAGCTTTCTTT. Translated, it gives CASSHRQAVNTEAFF.

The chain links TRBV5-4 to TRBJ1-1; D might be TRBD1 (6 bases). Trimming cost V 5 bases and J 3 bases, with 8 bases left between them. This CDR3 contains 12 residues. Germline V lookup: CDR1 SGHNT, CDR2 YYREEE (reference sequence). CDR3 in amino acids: CASSSGDTEAFF. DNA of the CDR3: TGTGCCAGCAGTTCAGGGGACACTGAAGCTTTCTTT.

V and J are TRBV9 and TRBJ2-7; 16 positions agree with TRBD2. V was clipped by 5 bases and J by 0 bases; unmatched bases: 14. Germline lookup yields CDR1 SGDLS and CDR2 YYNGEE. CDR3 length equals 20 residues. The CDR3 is CASSPSPGLAGGLISYEQYF. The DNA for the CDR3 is TGTGCCAGCAGTCCATCCCCGGGACTAGCGGGAGGGCTCATCTCCTACGAGCAGTACTTC.

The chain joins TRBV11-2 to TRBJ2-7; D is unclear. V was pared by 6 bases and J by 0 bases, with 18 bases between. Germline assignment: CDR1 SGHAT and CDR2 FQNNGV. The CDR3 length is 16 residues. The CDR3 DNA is TGTGCCAGCAGATCTAAGGGTGACAATAGCTCCTACGAGCAGTACTTC. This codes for CASRSKGDNSSYEQYF.

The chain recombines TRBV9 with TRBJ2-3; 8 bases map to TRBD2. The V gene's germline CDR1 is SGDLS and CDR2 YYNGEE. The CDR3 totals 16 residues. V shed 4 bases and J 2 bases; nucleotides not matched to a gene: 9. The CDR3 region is CASSPKELADTDTQYF. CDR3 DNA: TGTGCCAGCAGCCCCAAAGAACTAGCGGACACAGATACGCAGTATTTT.

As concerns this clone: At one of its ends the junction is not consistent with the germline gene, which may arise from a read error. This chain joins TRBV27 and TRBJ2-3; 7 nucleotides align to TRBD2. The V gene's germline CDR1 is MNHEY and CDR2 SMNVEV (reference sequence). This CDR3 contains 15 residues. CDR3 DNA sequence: TGTGCCAGCAGTTTAGACGGCGGGAGCAGAGATACGCAGTATTTT. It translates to CASSLDGGSRDTQYF.

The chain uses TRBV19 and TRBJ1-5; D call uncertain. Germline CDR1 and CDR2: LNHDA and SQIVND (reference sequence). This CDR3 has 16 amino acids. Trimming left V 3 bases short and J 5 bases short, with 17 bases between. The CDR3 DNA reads TGTGCCAGTAGTATTGGTAGCGTCGGCGGCCATCAGCCCCAGCATTTT. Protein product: CASSIGSVGGHQPQHF.

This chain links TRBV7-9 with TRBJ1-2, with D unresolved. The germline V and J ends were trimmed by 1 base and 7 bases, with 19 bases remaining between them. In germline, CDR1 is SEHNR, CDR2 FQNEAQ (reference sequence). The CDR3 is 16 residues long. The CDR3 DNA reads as TGTGCCAGCAGCTTAGAAGGTTTGGGGTTTATTCGTGGCTACACCTTC. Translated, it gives CASSLEGLGFIRGYTF.

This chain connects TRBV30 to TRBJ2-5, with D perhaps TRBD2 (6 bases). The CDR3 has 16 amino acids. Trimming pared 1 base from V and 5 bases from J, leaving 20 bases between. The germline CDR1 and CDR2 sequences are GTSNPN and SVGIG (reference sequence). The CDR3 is CAWSDGGLAHYETQYF. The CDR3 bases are TGTGCCTGGAGTGATGGGGGGTTAGCTCACTATGAGACCCAGTACTTC.

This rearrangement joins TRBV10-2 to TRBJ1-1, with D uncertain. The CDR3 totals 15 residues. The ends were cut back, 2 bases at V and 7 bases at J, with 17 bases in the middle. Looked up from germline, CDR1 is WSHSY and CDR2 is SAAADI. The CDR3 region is CASSEEYGIGDEAFF. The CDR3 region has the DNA TGCGCCAGCAGTGAGGAATATGGAATTGGTGATGAAGCTTTCTTT.

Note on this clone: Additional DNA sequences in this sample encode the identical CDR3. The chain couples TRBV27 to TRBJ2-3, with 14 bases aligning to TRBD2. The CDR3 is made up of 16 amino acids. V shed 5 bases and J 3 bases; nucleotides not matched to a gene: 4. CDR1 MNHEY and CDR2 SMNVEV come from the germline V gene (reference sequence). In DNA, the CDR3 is TGTGCCAGCAGTCCCGGACTAGCGGGAGGAACAGATACGCAGTATTTT. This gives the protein CASSPGLAGGTDTQYF.

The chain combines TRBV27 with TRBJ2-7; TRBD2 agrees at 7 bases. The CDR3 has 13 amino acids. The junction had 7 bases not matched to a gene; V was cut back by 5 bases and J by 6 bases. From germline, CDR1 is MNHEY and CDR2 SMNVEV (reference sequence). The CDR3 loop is CASSARTSAEQYF. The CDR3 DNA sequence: TGTGCCAGCAGTGCCCGGACTAGTGCCGAGCAGTACTTC.

CDR3 amino acids: CASSPYLGGREYEQYF. CDR3 coding DNA: TGTGCCAGCAGCCCATACCTCGGCGGGAGGGAATACGAGCAGTACTTC. V usage is TRBV7-2 and J usage is TRBJ2-7; 9 bases are shared with TRBD2. This CDR3 region has 16 residues. V shed 5 bases, J shed 4 bases, and the junction held 12 bases outside the gene matches. Germline V CDR1 and CDR2: SGHTA, FQGNSA.

The CDR3 sequence is CASGTVATNEKLFF. CDR3 DNA: TGTGCCAGTGGGACAGTAGCAACTAATGAAAAACTGTTTTTT. This chain joins TRBV19 and TRBJ1-4, with 7 bases fitting TRBD1. CDR3 length equals 14 residues. Trimming took 8 bases from V and 0 from J; bases not matched to a gene: 3. Germline lookup yields CDR1 LNHDA and CDR2 SQIVND (reference sequence).